This TCR beta chain was sequenced for a study of multiple sclerosis patients with progressive multifocal leukoencephalopathy. Overall study findings and caveats: PML-onset expanded TRB clones were detectable before and during natalizumab therapy. In most PML patients, TRB repertoires appeared less diverse by entropy.

Each PCR contained spiked synthetic TR CDR3 controls spanning every V-J pairing. Clones were sequenced by immunoSEQ multiplex PCR, and TCRdb holds only the in-frame ones, with some missing. The sample consists of around 25,000 clones, 91% of them appearing once. Concerning this clone itself: Antigen specificity is unknown.

Stated time point: more than ten months of natalizumab therapy. T1 marks 6 months and T2 marks 12 months of natalizumab therapy. Source: PBMCs, taken from a patient treated with natalizumab. The receptor was derived from a man in his thirties or forties with multiple sclerosis.

The CDR3 reads CASAGVNEKLFF. In DNA form, the CDR3 reads TGTGCCAGCGCGGGGGTCAATGAAAAACTGTTTTTT. J is TRBJ1-4 and V is TRBV18; D is perhaps TRBD1 (5 bases). Germline CDR1 is KGHSH and CDR2 is LQKENI. This CDR3 contains 12 residues. Trimming left V 8 bases short and J 5 bases short, with 9 bases between.